These T cell receptor beta chains were read from a single sample in a study of CXCR3-negative and CXCR3-positive naive CD8 T cells. TCRdb re-called the 5' RACE reads and gives one entry per CDR3 protein, without DNA. Recorded for this sample: some 140,000 distinct CDR3 sequences. Sequencing used naive CXCR3+ CD8+ T cells from blood. Receptors originate from a human donor in good health. Some clones in this sample may be carry-over from other donors' samples. Both conserved end residues are part of each CDR3.

cdr3_aa	cdr3_length	v_call	j_call
CASSPGGRETQYF	13	TRBV12-3/TRBV12-4	TRBJ2-5
CASSLGMRTEAFF	13	TRBV13	TRBJ1-1
CASSFGRSEAFF	12	TRBV28	TRBJ1-1
CASSFRGVRTGELFF	15	TRBV28	TRBJ2-2
CSARGLAGGTSSTDTQYF	18	TRBV20-1	TRBJ2-3
CASSSYRGSYDEQFF	15	TRBV7-9	TRBJ2-1
CASSQTSGSYEQYF	14	TRBV5-1	TRBJ2-7
CASSPPRGRGTEAFF	15	TRBV7-9	TRBJ1-1
CASSDRDRTYEQYF	14	TRBV28	TRBJ2-7
CASSSGQGVIYEQYF	15	TRBV7-6	TRBJ2-7
CASSGLAEGVYEQYF	15	TRBV25-1	TRBJ2-7
CAIEGPVDNEQFF	13	TRBV10-3	TRBJ2-1
CSAPTGPEQYF	11	TRBV20-1	TRBJ2-7
CASSQDRWASGELFF	15	TRBV4-3	TRBJ2-2
CASREGMTATSFNSPLHF	18	TRBV12-3/TRBV12-4	TRBJ1-6
CASSLMDEQFF	11	TRBV7-2	TRBJ2-1
CASSLGLSNEQFF	13	TRBV5-1	TRBJ2-1
CASSQKVTGGYEQYF	15	TRBV4-3	TRBJ2-7
CASSYRTVSGNTIYF	15	TRBV6-2/TRBV6-3	TRBJ1-3
CSARDRGQHEQYF	13	TRBV20-1	TRBJ2-7
CASSYTTEHQPQHF	14	TRBV6-6	TRBJ1-5
CASSSQYSDEQYF	13	TRBV5-1	TRBJ2-7
CASSIPRGAVYEQYF	15	TRBV6-5	TRBJ2-7
CASTGSRDEQFF	12	TRBV2	TRBJ2-1
CASSESLIAGVQETQYF	17	TRBV10-2	TRBJ2-5
CASSGTETSGGETQYF	16	TRBV7-9	TRBJ2-5
CASSPLPGDEQFF	13	TRBV5-1	TRBJ2-1
CASSFRGRALDEQFF	15	TRBV5-1	TRBJ2-1
CASSSPGQGRGYNEQFF	17	TRBV5-1	TRBJ2-1
CASSPPSGGAPDTQYF	16	TRBV4-1	TRBJ2-3
CASSLFRTGGAGELFF	16	TRBV12-3/TRBV12-4	TRBJ2-2
CASSPGQITEAFF	13	TRBV6-5	TRBJ1-1
CATGAASQETQYF	13	TRBV15	TRBJ2-5
CASSQDGTSAPNEQFF	16	TRBV4-2	TRBJ2-1
CASSLTAGGYNEQFF	15	TRBV28	TRBJ2-1
CASSVAANYEQYF	13	TRBV2	TRBJ2-7
CATSRSRQSEAFF	13	TRBV15	TRBJ1-1
CSVVGRNTGELFF	13	TRBV29-1	TRBJ2-2
CSVRPSGANVLTF	13	TRBV29-1	TRBJ2-6
CASSQDILGGTQETQYF	17	TRBV3-1	TRBJ2-5
CASSGTEVNTEAFF	14	TRBV5-1	TRBJ1-1
CASSQYSNQPQHF	13	TRBV14	TRBJ1-5
CASSASPSTGELFF	14	TRBV9	TRBJ2-2
CSARGLAGALYNEQFF	16	TRBV20-1	TRBJ2-1
CASSFALYEQYF	12	TRBV28	TRBJ2-7
CASMDRGGYEQYF	13	TRBV2	TRBJ2-7
CASSQEVWQQAYEQYF	16	TRBV4-3	TRBJ2-7
CASSLWHIYEQYF	13	TRBV5-5	TRBJ2-7